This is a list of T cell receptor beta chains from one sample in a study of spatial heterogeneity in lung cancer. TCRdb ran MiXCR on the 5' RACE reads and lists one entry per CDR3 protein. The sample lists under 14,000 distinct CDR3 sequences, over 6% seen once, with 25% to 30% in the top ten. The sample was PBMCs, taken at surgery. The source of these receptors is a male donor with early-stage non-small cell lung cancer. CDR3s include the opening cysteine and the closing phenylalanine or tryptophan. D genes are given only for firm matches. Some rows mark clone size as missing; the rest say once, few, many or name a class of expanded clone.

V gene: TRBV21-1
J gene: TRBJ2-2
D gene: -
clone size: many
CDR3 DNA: TGTGCCAGTATTAGTGACCGGGGACCAGACACCGGGGAGCTGTTTTTT
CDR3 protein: CASISDRGPDTGELFF

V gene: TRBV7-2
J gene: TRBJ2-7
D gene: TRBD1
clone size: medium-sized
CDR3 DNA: TGTGCCAGCAGCCCTAGACAGGGTGTGGACGAGCAGTACTTC
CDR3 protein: CASSPRQGVDEQYF

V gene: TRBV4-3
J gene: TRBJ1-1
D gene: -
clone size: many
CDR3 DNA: TGCGCCAGCAGCCGATACATGAACACTGAAGCTTTCTTT
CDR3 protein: CASSRYMNTEAFF

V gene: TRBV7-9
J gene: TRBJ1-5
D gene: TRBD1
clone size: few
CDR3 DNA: TGTGCCAGCAGTCCCGAGGGACAGGGCACTGATCGCAATCAGCCCCAGCATTTT
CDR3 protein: CASSPEGQGTDRNQPQHF

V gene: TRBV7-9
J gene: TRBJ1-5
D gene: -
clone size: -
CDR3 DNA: TGTGCCAGCAGCGAGGGACAAATGCAGCCCCAGCATTTT
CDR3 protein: CASSEGQMQPQHF

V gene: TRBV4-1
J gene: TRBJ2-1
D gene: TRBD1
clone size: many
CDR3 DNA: TGCGCCAGCAGCCCAACCGGGACAGGGGGGAACAATGAGCAGTTCTTC
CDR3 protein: CASSPTGTGGNNEQFF

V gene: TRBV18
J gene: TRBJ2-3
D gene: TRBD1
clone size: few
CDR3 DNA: TGTGCCAGCTCACCCCGGACAGGGAGCACAGATACGCAGTATTTT
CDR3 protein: CASSPRTGSTDTQYF

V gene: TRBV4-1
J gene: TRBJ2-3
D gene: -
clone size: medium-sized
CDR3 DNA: TGCGCCAGCAGCACTCCTTCGGAGCGGAACACAGATACGCAGTATTTT
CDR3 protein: CASSTPSERNTDTQYF

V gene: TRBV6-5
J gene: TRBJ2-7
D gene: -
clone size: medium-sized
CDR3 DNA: TGTGCCAGCAGTTACTCAGGTCAGCCTGCGTACTTC
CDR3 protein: CASSYSGQPAYF

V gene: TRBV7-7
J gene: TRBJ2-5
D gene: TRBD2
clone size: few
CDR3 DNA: TGTGCCAGCAGCTTAGGTCTCGGCGGGGGACAAGAGACCCAGTACTTC
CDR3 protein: CASSLGLGGGQETQYF

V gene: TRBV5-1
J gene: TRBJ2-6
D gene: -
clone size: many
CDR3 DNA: TGCGCCAGCAGCTTTCGACCCTCTGGGGCCAACGTCCTGACTTTC
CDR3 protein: CASSFRPSGANVLTF

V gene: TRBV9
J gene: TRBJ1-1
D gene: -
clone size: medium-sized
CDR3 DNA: TGTGCCAGCAGCGTAGCTACTTCATTGGGGGACACTGAAGCTTTCTTT
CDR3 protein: CASSVATSLGDTEAFF

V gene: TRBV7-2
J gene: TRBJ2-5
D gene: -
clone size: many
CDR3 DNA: TGTGCCAGCAGCTCATCCGGGAGTCACCCGGAGACCCAGTACTTC
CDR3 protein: CASSSSGSHPETQYF

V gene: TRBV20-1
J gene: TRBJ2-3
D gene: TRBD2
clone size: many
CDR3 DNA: TGCAGTGCTAGATCCAGCGGGGGGGCCTCAGATACGCAGTATTTT
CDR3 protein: CSARSSGGASDTQYF

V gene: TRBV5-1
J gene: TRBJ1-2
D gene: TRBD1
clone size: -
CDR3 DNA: TGCGCCAGCACCAGGGGACAGGGATCAAATGGCTACACCTTC
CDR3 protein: CASTRGQGSNGYTF

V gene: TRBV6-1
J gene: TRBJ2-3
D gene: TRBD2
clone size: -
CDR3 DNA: TGTGCCAGCACCACGCTAGCGGGAGGGCCGGCAGATACGCAGTATTTT
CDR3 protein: CASTTLAGGPADTQYF

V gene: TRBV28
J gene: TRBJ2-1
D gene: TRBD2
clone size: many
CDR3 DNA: TGTGCCAGCACCTCTAGCGGGACGACTAGCTCCTACAATGAGCAGTTCTTC
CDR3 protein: CASTSSGTTSSYNEQFF

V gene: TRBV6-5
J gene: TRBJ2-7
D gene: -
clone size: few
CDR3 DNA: TGTGCCAGCCGGGACTCCGTCGTCTACGAGCAGTACTTC
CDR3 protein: CASRDSVVYEQYF

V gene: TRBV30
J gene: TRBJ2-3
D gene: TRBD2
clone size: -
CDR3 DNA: TGTGCCTGGAGTTTTACGGGAGGAACAGATACGCAGTATTTT
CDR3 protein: CAWSFTGGTDTQYF

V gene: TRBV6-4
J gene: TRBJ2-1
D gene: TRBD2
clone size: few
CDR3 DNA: TGTGCCAGCAATGGGACTAGCGGGTACAATGAGCAGTTCTTC
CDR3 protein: CASNGTSGYNEQFF

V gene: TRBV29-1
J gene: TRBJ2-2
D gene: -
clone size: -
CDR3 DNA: TGCAGCGTCGATACCGGGACATGGAACACCGGGGAGCTGTTTTTT
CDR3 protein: CSVDTGTWNTGELFF

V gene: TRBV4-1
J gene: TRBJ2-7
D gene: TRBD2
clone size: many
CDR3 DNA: TGCGCCAGCAGCCACTTACTAGCGGGAAGCGGGGGCCGCTACGAGCAGTACTTC
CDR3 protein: CASSHLLAGSGGRYEQYF

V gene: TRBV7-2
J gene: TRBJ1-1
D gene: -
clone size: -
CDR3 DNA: TGTGCCAGCAGCTTACCGGGACGTAGCTCGAACACTGAAGCTTTCTTT
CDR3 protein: CASSLPGRSSNTEAFF

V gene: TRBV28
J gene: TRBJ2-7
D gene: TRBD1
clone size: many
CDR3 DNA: TGTGCCAGCAGTAGGGACAGGGTTTCCTACGAGCAGTACTTC
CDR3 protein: CASSRDRVSYEQYF

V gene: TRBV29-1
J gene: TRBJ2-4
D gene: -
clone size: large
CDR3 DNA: TGCAGCGTTGTCGCTAGCCAGGGAAACATTCAGTACTTC
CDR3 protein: CSVVASQGNIQYF

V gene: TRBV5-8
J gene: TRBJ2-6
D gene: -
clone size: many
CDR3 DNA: TGTGCCAGCAGCCCTCCCGGGTCTGGGGCCAACGTCCTGACTTTC
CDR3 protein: CASSPPGSGANVLTF

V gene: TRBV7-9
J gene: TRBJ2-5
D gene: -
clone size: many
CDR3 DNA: TGTGCCAGCAGCGCCCAAGGTAGCGGTAAAGAGACCCAGTACTTC
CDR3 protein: CASSAQGSGKETQYF

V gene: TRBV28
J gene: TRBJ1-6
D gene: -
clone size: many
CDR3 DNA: TGTGCCAGCAGTTTAACCGGGCAGACCCCCCTCCACTTT
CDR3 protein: CASSLTGQTPLHF

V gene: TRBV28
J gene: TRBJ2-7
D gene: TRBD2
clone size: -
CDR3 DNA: TGTGCCAGCAGCCAATCTAGCGGGGGGACCTACGAGCAGTACTTC
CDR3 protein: CASSQSSGGTYEQYF

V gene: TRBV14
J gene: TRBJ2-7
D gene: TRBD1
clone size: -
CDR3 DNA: TGTGCCAGCAGCCAGGGACAGGGGGTCCCCTACGAGCAGTACTTC
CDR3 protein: CASSQGQGVPYEQYF

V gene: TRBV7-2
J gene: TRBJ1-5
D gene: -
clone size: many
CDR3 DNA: TGTGCCAGCAGATGGGAGGCCAATCAGCCCCAGCATTTT
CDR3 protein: CASRWEANQPQHF

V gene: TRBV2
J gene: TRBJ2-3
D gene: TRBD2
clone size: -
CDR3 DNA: TGTGCCAGCAGTGGCTGGACTAGCGGAAACACAGATACGCAGTATTTT
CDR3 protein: CASSGWTSGNTDTQYF

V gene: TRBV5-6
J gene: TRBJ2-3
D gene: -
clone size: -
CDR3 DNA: TGTGCCAGCAGCTTGACGGGCACAGATACGCAGTATTTT
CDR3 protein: CASSLTGTDTQYF

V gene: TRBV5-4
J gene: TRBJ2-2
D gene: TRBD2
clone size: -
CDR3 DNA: TGTGCCAGCAGCTTACAGCGGGGGGCGAACACCGGGGAGCTGTTTTTT
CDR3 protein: CASSLQRGANTGELFF

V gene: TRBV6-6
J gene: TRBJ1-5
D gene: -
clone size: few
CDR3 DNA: TGTGCCAGCAGTTCACAGGGAGAAGGCAATCAGCCCCAGCATTTT
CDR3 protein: CASSSQGEGNQPQHF

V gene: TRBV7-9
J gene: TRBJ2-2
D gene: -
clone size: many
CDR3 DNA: TGTGCCAGCAGCTCACCGGGGCAGAACACCGGGGAGCTGTTTTTT
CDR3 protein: CASSSPGQNTGELFF

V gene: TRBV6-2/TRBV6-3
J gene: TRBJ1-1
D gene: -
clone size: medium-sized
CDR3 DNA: TGTGCCAGCGCAAGCCTGAACACTGAAGCTTTCTTT
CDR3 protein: CASASLNTEAFF

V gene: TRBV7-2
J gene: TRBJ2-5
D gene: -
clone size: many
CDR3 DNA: TGTGCCAGCAGCTCCTCACAGGGACCGGAGACCCAGTACTTC
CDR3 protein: CASSSSQGPETQYF

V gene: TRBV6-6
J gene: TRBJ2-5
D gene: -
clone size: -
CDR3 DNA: TGTGCCAGCAGTTACGCGGCGGGCGTCCAAGAGACCCAGTACTTC
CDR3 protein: CASSYAAGVQETQYF

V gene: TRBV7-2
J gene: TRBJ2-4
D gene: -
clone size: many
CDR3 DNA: TGTGCCAGCAGTTATCGGACAGTAGCCAAAAACATTCAGTACTTC
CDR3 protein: CASSYRTVAKNIQYF